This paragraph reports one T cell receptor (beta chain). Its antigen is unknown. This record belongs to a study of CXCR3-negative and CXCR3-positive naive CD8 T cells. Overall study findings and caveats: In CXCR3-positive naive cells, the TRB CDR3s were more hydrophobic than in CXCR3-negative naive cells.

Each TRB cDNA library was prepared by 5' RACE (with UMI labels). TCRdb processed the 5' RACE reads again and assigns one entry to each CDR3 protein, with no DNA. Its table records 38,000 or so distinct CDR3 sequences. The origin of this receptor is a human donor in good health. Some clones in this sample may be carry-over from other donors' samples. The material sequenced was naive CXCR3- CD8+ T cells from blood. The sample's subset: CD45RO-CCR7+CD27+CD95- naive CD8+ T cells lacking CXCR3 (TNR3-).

CDR3 residues: CSVDSSGELFF. The chain couples TRBV29-1 to TRBJ2-2. Germline values: CDR1 SQVTM, CDR2 ANQGSEA. CDR3 length equals 11 residues.